The 32 T cell receptor beta chains in this list originate from one sample, sequenced in a study of shared clonotypes between healthy human individuals. Measured with immunoSEQ multiplex PCR; TCRdb has only the in-frame clones, and not every one. Of 2 million to 3 million clones listed, over 85% were seen once; the top ten hold about 0.34%. Sequenced material: naive CD4+ T cells from PBMCs. Subset described: CD45RA+ positively selected. Every receptor here comes from a man aged 18 to 35 in good health. Some clones in this sample may be carry-over from other donors' samples.

The V call is TRBV5-5, the J call TRBJ1-1; D call uncertain. The germline CDR1 and CDR2 sequences are SGHKS and YYEKEE (reference sequence). The CDR3 is made up of 15 amino acids. V lost 4 bases and J 1 base, leaving 14 bases between the germline ends. The chain's CDR3 is CASSLYSAGNTEAFF. CDR3 DNA sequence: TGTGCCAGCAGCCTTTACTCGGCAGGGAACACTGAAGCTTTCTTT. Looking up the rest from reference TRBV5-5 and TRBJ1-1 gives the full variable domain: DAGVTQSPTHLIKTRGQQVTLRCSPISGHKSVSWYQQVLGQGPQFIFQYYEKEERGRGNFPDRFSARQFPNYSSELNVNALLLGDSALYLCASSLYSAGNTEAFFGQGTRLTVV.

This clone was detected once. The CDR3 region is CASSLEGGNTDTQYF. The CDR3 bases are TGTGCCAGCAGCCTCGAGGGGGGGAACACAGATACGCAGTATTTT. V usage is TRBV7-2 and J usage is TRBJ2-3; D perhaps matches TRBD2 (7 bases). There are 15 residues in the CDR3. Trimming took 5 bases from V and 2 from J, leaving 14 bases between them. Germline V gives CDR1 SGHTA, CDR2 FQGNSA.

This sequence joins TRBV28 and TRBJ1-4, with unresolved D. This CDR3 region has 14 residues. Germline V gene sequence: CDR1 MDHEN, CDR2 SYDVKM. Trimming stripped 2 bases from V and 7 bases from J, with 11 bases between. The CDR3 loop reads CASSLIGVGEKLFF. DNA of the CDR3: TGTGCCAGCAGTTTAATCGGGGTTGGTGAAAAACTGTTTTTT.

The rearrangement uses TRBV9 and TRBJ2-5, with 7 bases matching TRBD2. V trimming: 3 bases; J trimming: 3 bases; junction bases outside the gene matches: 14. In germline, CDR1 is SGDLS, CDR2 YYNGEE. CDR3 length: 17 amino acids. CDR3: CASSERRPGTTKETQYF. CDR3 bases: TGTGCCAGCAGCGAACGGCGGCCCGGGACTACCAAAGAGACCCAGTACTTC. Filled out from reference TRBV9 and TRBJ2-5, the complete variable domain reads DSGVTQTPKHLITATGQRVTLRCSPRSGDLSVYWYQQSLDQGLQFLIQYYNGEERAKGNILERFSAQQFPDLHSELNLSSLELGDSALYFCASSERRPGTTKETQYFGPGTRLLVL.

Comments on this clone: Different DNA sequences within this sample yield the same CDR3. The chain combines TRBV6-1 with TRBJ1-1, with 8 bases aligning to TRBD1. Per germline, CDR1 MNHNS and CDR2 SASEGT. The CDR3 covers 14 residues. Trimming cost V 3 bases and J 2 bases; bases outside gene matches: 2. CDR3 coding DNA: TGTGCCAGCAGTGAGGACAGGGTCAACACTGAAGCTTTCTTT. The encoded protein is CASSEDRVNTEAFF.

The CDR3 protein is CASSSRTGGLDTIYF. Here the CDR3 DNA reads TGCGCCAGCAGCTCAAGGACAGGGGGTTTGGACACCATATATTTT. The chain is built from TRBV5-1 and TRBJ1-3, with 10 bases identical to TRBD1. The trim removed 3 bases at V and 8 bases at J, leaving 8 bases unmatched. Looked up from germline, CDR1 is SGHRS and CDR2 is YFSETQ. The CDR3 has 15 residues.

V gene TRBV11-2 combines with J gene TRBJ2-7, with TRBD2 identical over 9 bases. V was pared by 5 bases and J by 5 bases, with 10 bases of the junction left unmatched. Germline V lookup: CDR1 SGHAT, CDR2 FQNNGV. There are 15 residues in the CDR3. The CDR3 DNA is TGTGCCAGCAGCCCCGGCGTTAGCGGGAGTCACGAGCAGTACTTC. It is translated as CASSPGVSGSHEQYF.

The rearrangement links TRBV7-3 to TRBJ2-2; 8 bases agree with TRBD2. CDR3 length equals 14 residues. Germline-derived CDR1 and CDR2 are SGHTA and FQGTGA. V trimming: 0 bases; J trimming: 7 bases; junction bases outside the gene matches: 1. CDR3 protein: CASSLTSGVGELFF. Written as DNA, the CDR3 is TGTGCCAGCAGCTTAACTAGCGGGGTCGGGGAGCTGTTTTTT. The entire variable domain, with the rest obtained from reference TRBV7-3 and TRBJ2-2, is as follows: GAGVSQTPSNKVTEKGKYVELRCDPISGHTALYWYRQSLGQGPEFLIYFQGTGAADDSGLPNDRFFAVRPEGSVSTLKIQRTERGDSAVYLCASSLTSGVGELFFGEGSRLTVL.

The chain is built from TRBV10-1 and TRBJ2-3; 9 bases are a match to TRBD1. The V and J ends lost 9 bases and 2 bases, in that order; junction bases with no gene match: 12. The length of the CDR3 is 16 residues. From germline, CDR1 is WNHNN and CDR2 SYGVQD (reference sequence). CDR3 in DNA: TGCGCCAGTTCGGGGACAGGGACACTGGCCACAGATACGCAGTATTTT. As protein: CASSGTGTLATDTQYF.

For this clone: Within the sample, other DNA sequences also encode this same CDR3. The chain joins TRBV5-1 to TRBJ2-2; D gene unclear. Germline V gene data show CDR1 as SGHRS and CDR2 as YFSETQ. The V and J ends lost 1 base and 6 bases respectively, with 7 bases between them. CDR3 length: 13 amino acids. The CDR3 DNA reads as TGCGCCAGCAGCTTGCCCGGGTCCGGGGAGCTGTTTTTT. This gives the protein CASSLPGSGELFF.

The chain joins TRBV5-1 to TRBJ2-2; D gene ambiguous. Looked up from germline, CDR1 is SGHRS and CDR2 is YFSETQ. Deletions cut 0 bases from V and 7 bases from J, with 13 bases between. This CDR3 has 15 residues. The CDR3: CASSLASGVGGELFF. The CDR3 DNA follows: TGCGCCAGCAGCTTGGCCTCGGGTGTCGGCGGGGAGCTGTTTTTT.

With respect to this clone: The same CDR3 is also encoded by other DNA sequences in this sample. This chain uses TRBV28 with TRBJ1-1, with D unresolved. The CDR3 spans 12 residues. V was cut by 5 bases and J by 4 bases, with 8 bases left in between. Germline V CDR1 and CDR2: MDHEN, SYDVKM. The CDR3 region is CASSPGRTEAFF. CDR3 nucleotides: TGTGCCAGCAGTCCTGGGCGCACTGAAGCTTTCTTT.

V gene TRBV7-3 combines with J gene TRBJ2-2, with 11 bases lining up with TRBD2. The trim removed 5 bases at V and 2 bases at J, leaving 10 bases unmatched. This CDR3 is built from 18 residues. The germline gives CDR1 SGHTA, CDR2 FQGTGA. The CDR3 coding sequence is TGTGCCAGCAGCCCACGAGGGCGACTAGCGGGAAACACCGGGGAGCTGTTTTTT. It translates to CASSPRGRLAGNTGELFF.

CDR3 amino acids: CSASGQGIYNEQFF. In nucleotides, the CDR3 is TGCAGCGCCTCGGGACAGGGGATTTACAATGAGCAGTTCTTC. The gene calls are TRBV29-1 and TRBJ2-1; TRBD1 matches 10 bases. The CDR3 consists of 14 residues. Trimming took 7 bases from V and 4 from J; bases not matched to a gene: 7. Germline V gives CDR1 SQVTM, CDR2 ANQGSEA.

This chain joins TRBV28 and TRBJ1-5; D is possibly TRBD1 (6 bases). Trimming shortened V by 1 base and J by 0 bases, and 19 bases separated the two germline ends. The CDR3 runs to 19 residues. Germline CDR1 reads MDHEN; CDR2 reads SYDVKM. Here the CDR3 reads CASSLSLHGGSNSNQPQHF. CDR3 in DNA: TGTGCCAGCAGTTTATCTCTTCACGGGGGCAGCAATAGCAATCAGCCCCAGCATTTT. The full variable domain, with the rest looked up from reference TRBV28 and TRBJ1-5, is DVKVTQSSRYLVKRTGEKVFLECVQDMDHENMFWYRQDPGLGLRLIYFSYDVKMKEKGDIPEGYSVSREKKERFSLILESASTNQTSMYLCASSLSLHGGSNSNQPQHFGDGTRLSIL.

The chain joins TRBV5-5 to TRBJ1-3, with D unclear. The CDR3 runs to 15 residues. The V gene's germline CDR1 is SGHKS and CDR2 YYEKEE (reference sequence). V lost 2 bases to trimming and J lost 4 bases, with 13 bases between them. The CDR3 is CASSLIHISGNTIYF. DNA for the CDR3: TGTGCCAGCAGCTTAATCCATATCTCAGGAAACACCATATATTTT.

This chain links TRBV6-5 with TRBJ2-1; D assignment may be TRBD1 or TRBD2 (6 bases each). Looked up from germline, CDR1 is MNHEY and CDR2 is SVGAGI. The V and J ends lost 5 bases and 4 bases respectively, with 15 bases between them. The CDR3 sequence is 15 residues long. CDR3 in amino acids: CASSPGGQLYNEQFF. CDR3 sequence (DNA): TGTGCCAGCAGTCCCGGGGGACAACTTTACAATGAGCAGTTCTTC.

The chain employs TRBV28 and TRBJ1-1; 12 positions agree with TRBD1. There are 15 residues in the CDR3. V trimming: 7 bases; J trimming: 6 bases; junction bases outside the gene matches: 9. Germline CDR1 reads MDHEN; CDR2 reads SYDVKM. The CDR3 reads CASTPEGQGASEAFF. In nucleotides, the CDR3 is TGTGCCAGCACCCCCGAGGGACAGGGGGCTTCTGAAGCTTTCTTT.

The chain uses TRBV19 and TRBJ2-3, with D possibly TRBD2 on 6 matching bases. Trimming shortened V by 7 bases and J by 4 bases, and 18 bases separated the two germline ends. The germline gives CDR1 LNHDA, CDR2 SQIVND (reference sequence). The CDR3 length is 15 residues. CDR3 in DNA: TGTGCCAGTAAAACGAGAGGCTCGGGGGCAGATACGCAGTATTTT. Its translation: CASKTRGSGADTQYF.

The CDR3 loop is CASSASQGANSNQPQHF. In DNA form, the CDR3 reads TGTGCCAGCAGCGCAAGTCAGGGGGCGAATAGCAATCAGCCCCAGCATTTT. The rearrangement joins TRBV7-8 to TRBJ1-5, with 8 bases aligning to TRBD1. Trimming at V came to 5 bases and at J to 0 bases, leaving 9 bases not matched to a gene. CDR3 length: 17 residues. The germline V gene encodes CDR1 SGHVS and CDR2 FQNEAQ.

This clone came up a few times. The rearrangement uses TRBV29-1 and TRBJ1-2; unclear D gene. The CDR3 consists of 12 residues. The ends were cut back, 6 bases at V and 3 bases at J, with 11 bases in the middle. Germline-derived CDR1 and CDR2 are SQVTM and ANQGSEA. This CDR3 is CSVVTVDYGYTF. The CDR3 DNA reads as TGCAGCGTCGTCACAGTGGACTATGGCTACACCTTC.

V and J are TRBV5-1 and TRBJ2-1; 9 bases align to TRBD1. The CDR3 loop spans 16 amino acids. Germline V CDR1 and CDR2: SGHRS, YFSETQ. V was pared by 5 bases and J by 9 bases, with 15 bases of the junction left unmatched. The CDR3 bases are TGCGCCAGCAGAATACCCGGACAGGGGCCCTACGGTGAGCAGTTCTTC. Translated: CASRIPGQGPYGEQFF.

On this clone itself: Since no conserved phenylalanine or tryptophan closes the CDR3, a read error is the likely cause. The DNA is omitted, as the CDR3 cannot be located on it reliably, and the CDR3 follows TCRdb's listing. V usage is TRBV5-5 and J usage is TRBJ1-1. Germline V gene sequence: CDR1 SGHKS, CDR2 YYEKEE (reference sequence). The CDR3 is made up of 13 amino acids, end residues included. The chain's CDR3 is CASSLAAGDTLVG.

This clone was recorded only once. The V call is TRBV11-1, the J call TRBJ1-1; possible D gene TRBD1, 6 bases. The germline V gene has CDR1 SGHAT and CDR2 FQDESV (reference sequence). The CDR3 loop spans 13 amino acids. V dropped 11 bases and J dropped 0 bases, with 13 bases sitting between them. CDR3 region: CAGSGQLNTEAFF. CDR3 in DNA: TGTGCCGGATCGGGACAACTGAACACTGAAGCTTTCTTT.

The genes are TRBV7-2 and TRBJ2-1; unclear D gene. This CDR3 is built from 11 residues. Trimming left V 5 bases short and J 8 bases short, with 7 bases between. From germline, CDR1 is SGHTA and CDR2 FQGNSA. CDR3 region: CASSPSYEQFF. CDR3 bases: TGTGCCAGCAGCCCTTCCTATGAGCAGTTCTTC. Full variable domain (remainder filled in from reference TRBV7-2 and TRBJ2-1): GAGVSQSPSNKVTEKGKDVELRCDPISGHTALYWYRQSLGQGLEFLIYFQGNSAPDKSGLPSDRFSAERTGGSVSTLTIQRTQQEDSAVYLCASSPSYEQFFGPGTRLTVL.

This rearrangement joins TRBV5-1 to TRBJ2-7; no reliable D call. Germline CDR1 SGHRS, CDR2 YFSETQ. The germline V and J ends were trimmed by 5 bases and 0 bases, with 9 bases remaining between them. This CDR3 spans 13 amino acids. CDR3 residues: CASSPEVSYEQYF. The DNA for the CDR3 is TGCGCCAGCAGTCCCGAGGTCTCCTACGAGCAGTACTTC.

The J gene is TRBJ2-2, the V gene TRBV5-4, with D possibly matching TRBD2 (6 bases). This CDR3 is 15 amino acids long. V was shortened by 2 bases and J by 1 base, with 9 bases between the two germline ends. The germline V gene has CDR1 SGHNT and CDR2 YYREEE (reference sequence). The CDR3 nucleotides are TGTGCCAGCAGCTTTGGCGGGGAGAACACCGGGGAGCTGTTTTTT. Translated: CASSFGGENTGELFF. Drawing the rest from reference TRBV5-4 and TRBJ2-2, the complete variable domain is ETGVTQSPTHLIKTRGQQVTLRCSSQSGHNTVSWYQQALGQGPQFIFQYYREEENGRGNFPPRFSGLQFPNYSSELNVNALELDDSALYLCASSFGGENTGELFFGEGSRLTVL.

The chain couples TRBV2 to TRBJ1-5, with 9 bases that match TRBD1. The ends lost 5 bases at V and 4 bases at J; junction bases unmatched: 9. CDR1 and CDR2 (germline): SNHLY, FYNNEI. CDR3 length: 16 residues. The CDR3 DNA reads TGTGCCAGCAGTCCCCGGGGGGGACAGGGAAATCAGCCCCAGCATTTT. Its protein product is CASSPRGGQGNQPQHF.

This sequence joins TRBV27 and TRBJ2-6; D call uncertain. The CDR3 is made up of 15 amino acids. Germline V gene data show CDR1 as MNHEY and CDR2 as SMNVEV (reference sequence). V dropped 3 bases and J dropped 1 base, with 7 bases sitting between them. The CDR3 DNA sequence: TGTGCCAGCAGTTTCAGACTGTCTGGGGCCAACGTCCTGACTTTC. The encoded protein is CASSFRLSGANVLTF.

The chain employs TRBV6-1 and TRBJ2-7; tentatively, D is TRBD2 (5 bases). In germline, CDR1 is MNHNS, CDR2 SASEGT. V was clipped by 0 bases and J by 0 bases, with 9 bases between them. There are 15 residues in the CDR3. This CDR3 is CASSEARGRSYEQYF. The CDR3 DNA follows: TGTGCCAGCAGTGAAGCCCGGGGTCGCTCCTACGAGCAGTACTTC.

The J gene is TRBJ2-3, the V gene TRBV11-2; no definite D call. Trimming removed 2 bases at V and 6 bases at J, with 15 bases between. The germline gives CDR1 SGHAT, CDR2 FQNNGV. The CDR3 loop spans 15 amino acids. The CDR3 loop is CASSLSPGSSDTQYF. DNA of the CDR3: TGTGCCAGCAGCTTATCGCCGGGTAGCAGTGATACGCAGTATTTT.

To note about this clone: Other DNA sequences of this sample code for an identical CDR3. V usage is TRBV2 and J usage is TRBJ1-2; weak D call: TRBD1 (5 bases). The germline gives CDR1 SNHLY, CDR2 FYNNEI. The CDR3 length is 12 residues. V was trimmed by 4 bases and J by 4 bases, leaving 7 bases between them. The CDR3 bases are TGTGCCAGCAGTGTCGGGGGCTATGGCTACACCTTC. Protein: CASSVGGYGYTF.